The 26 T cell receptor beta chains below come from one sample, sequenced in a study of cytomegalovirus exposure and HLA in healthy donors. The PCR had 60 Vbeta and 13 Jbeta primers. Generated by immunoSEQ multiplex PCR, the TCRdb table keeps only in-frame clones and is missing some. Among 200,000 or so clones listed, around 73% were seen once. Material for sequencing was PBMCs. The source of these receptors is a male donor in good health and CMV-seronegative.

The chain uses TRBV2 and TRBJ1-2; TRBD1 is a possible D gene (5 bases). Germline CDR1 and CDR2: SNHLY and FYNNEI. V lost 4 bases, J lost 4 bases, and 16 bases lay in between. The CDR3 is 15 residues long. CDR3 loop: CASSVVGALGYGYTF. The DNA of the CDR3 is TGTGCCAGCAGTGTCGTAGGGGCGCTCGGCTATGGCTACACCTTC. The full variable domain, rest sourced from reference TRBV2 and TRBJ1-2, is EPEVTQTPSHQVTQMGQEVILRCVPISNHLYFYWYRQILGQKVEFLVSFYNNEISEKSEIFDDQFSVERPDGSNFTLKIRSTKLEDSAMYFCASSVVGALGYGYTFGSGTRLTVV.

V and J are TRBV6-5 and TRBJ2-6, with D possibly TRBD1 on 6 matching bases. Germline CDR1 and CDR2: MNHEY and SVGAGI. The V and J ends lost 6 bases and 4 bases respectively, with 7 bases between them. The CDR3 has 13 amino acids. The CDR3 reads CASSQGGANVLTF. In DNA, the CDR3 is TGTGCCAGCAGCCAGGGGGGGGCCAACGTCCTGACTTTC.

CDR3 bases: TGTGCCAGCAGTTGGACGGAGCGGGCTGAAGCTTTCTTT. It encodes CASSWTERAEAFF. The chain links TRBV27 to TRBJ1-1; no clear D gene. The germline V gene has CDR1 MNHEY and CDR2 SMNVEV (reference sequence). The V end was cut by 4 bases, the J end by 6 bases, with 12 bases between. This CDR3 is 13 amino acids long.

The chain couples TRBV5-1 to TRBJ2-7, with 12 bases identical to TRBD2. The trim removed 0 bases at V and 2 bases at J, leaving 3 bases unmatched. The CDR3 extends over 16 amino acids. From germline, CDR1 is SGHRS and CDR2 YFSETQ. The DNA for the CDR3 is TGCGCCAGCAGCTTGGGTCTAGCGGGAGGGACCTACGAGCAGTACTTC. This gives the protein CASSLGLAGGTYEQYF.

V and J are TRBV11-2 and TRBJ2-7; 8 bases fit TRBD2. The CDR3 is made up of 15 amino acids. V lost 1 base and J lost 3; bases outside the gene matches: 5. Per germline, CDR1 SGHAT and CDR2 FQNNGV. Here the CDR3 reads CASSLGPGGYYEQYF. Here the CDR3 DNA reads TGTGCCAGCAGCTTAGGCCCGGGAGGGTACTACGAGCAGTACTTC.

The gene calls are TRBV7-9 and TRBJ2-5; 9 bases map to TRBD1. V shed 3 bases and J 5 bases; nucleotides not matched to a gene: 7. Germline V lookup: CDR1 SEHNR, CDR2 FQNEAQ (reference sequence). The CDR3 has 15 residues. The CDR3 nucleotides read TGTGCCAGCAGCTTTCGGGACAGGGCCAGGGAGACCCAGTACTTC. This encodes CASSFRDRARETQYF.

The gene calls are TRBV14 and TRBJ2-5; maybe TRBD1 (5 bases). CDR1 and CDR2 from the germline V gene are SGHDN and FVKESK. Trimming removed 0 bases from V and 5 bases from J, with 13 bases in between. The CDR3 consists of 15 residues. As DNA, the CDR3 is TGTGCCAGCAGCCAAGATCCAGGGCGGTCGGAGACCCAGTACTTC. This gives the protein CASSQDPGRSETQYF. The variable domain in full, completed from reference TRBV14 and TRBJ2-5, reads EAGVTQFPSHSVIEKGQTVTLRCDPISGHDNLYWYRRVMGKEIKFLLHFVKESKQDESGMPNNRFLAERTGGTYSTLKVQPAELEDSGVYFCASSQDPGRSETQYFGPGTRLLVL.

The V and J genes are TRBV19 and TRBJ1-5, with 7 nucleotides matching TRBD1. Germline-derived CDR1 and CDR2 are LNHDA and SQIVND (reference sequence). The CDR3 extends over 16 amino acids. V lost 7 bases and J lost 0; bases outside the gene matches: 9. CDR3 DNA sequence: TGTGCCAGTATCCCAAGGGGGCAACGTAGCAATCAGCCCCAGCATTTT. Its protein is CASIPRGQRSNQPQHF.

This rearrangement joins TRBV28 to TRBJ1-5; 8 positions agree with TRBD1. The ends lost 3 bases at V and 2 bases at J; junction bases unmatched: 3. Germline loops: CDR1 MDHEN, CDR2 SYDVKM. The CDR3 loop spans 15 amino acids. The CDR3 DNA reads as TGTGCCAGCAGTTTCGGACAGGGAGGCAATCAGCCCCAGCATTTT. Translating gives CASSFGQGGNQPQHF.

The rearrangement links TRBV19 to TRBJ2-7; 7 bases are a match to TRBD1. The CDR3 contains 13 residues. From germline, CDR1 is LNHDA and CDR2 SQIVND (reference sequence). Trimming took 10 bases from V and 3 from J; bases not matched to a gene: 9. Here the CDR3 reads CATTSGTDYEQYF. CDR3 bases: TGTGCCACGACCTCCGGGACAGACTACGAGCAGTACTTC.

The chain joins TRBV9 to TRBJ1-1, with D hard to call. The CDR3 extends over 15 amino acids. The germline gives CDR1 SGDLS, CDR2 YYNGEE. Trimming removed 0 bases at V and 2 bases at J, with 11 bases between. The CDR3 DNA reads as TGTGCCAGCAGCGTAGAACTCCGAGGCAACACTGAAGCTTTCTTT. Its translation: CASSVELRGNTEAFF.

The chain uses TRBV7-2 and TRBJ2-2, with a tentative D call TRBD1 (6 bases). Per germline, CDR1 SGHTA and CDR2 FQGNSA. The V end lost 2 bases, the J end lost 6 bases, and 13 bases lay between the germline ends. The CDR3 covers 15 residues. CDR3 sequence (DNA): TGTGCCAGCAGCTTAAATCCCAGGGGCCCCGGGGAGCTGTTTTTT. Protein sequence: CASSLNPRGPGELFF.

The sample holds a few counts of this clone. An end of the junction does not agree with germline; a read error may underlie this. The rearrangement links TRBV27 to TRBJ2-1; D possibly corresponds to TRBD2 (6 bases). CDR3 length equals 15 residues. Germline loops: CDR1 MNHEY, CDR2 SMNVEV (reference sequence). CDR3: CASSLSGWDFNEQFF. Written as DNA, the CDR3 is TGTGCCAGCAGCTTATCAGGGTGGGACTTCAATGAGCAGTTCTTC.

This clone was counted a few times. The rearrangement uses TRBV14 and TRBJ1-1; the match to TRBD1 covers 7 bases. Germline V gene data show CDR1 as SGHDN and CDR2 as FVKESK. This CDR3 has 15 residues. Trimming at V came to 0 bases and at J to 4 bases, leaving 5 bases not matched to a gene. The CDR3 DNA reads TGTGCCAGCAGCCAAGATGAAAACAGGGGCACTGAAGCTTTCTTT. This codes for CASSQDENRGTEAFF.

The V call is TRBV5-1, the J call TRBJ2-6; D is unresolved. Germline values: CDR1 SGHRS, CDR2 YFSETQ. This CDR3 contains 15 residues. Deletions cut 0 bases from V and 1 base from J, with 5 bases between. Written as DNA, the CDR3 is TGCGCCAGCAGCTTGGTCCGGTCTGGGGCCAACGTCCTGACTTTC. It yields the protein CASSLVRSGANVLTF.

This clone was counted a few times. The rearrangement joins TRBV4-1 to TRBJ1-1; D unclear. The ends were cut back, 1 base at V and 1 base at J, with 10 bases in the middle. CDR1 and CDR2 (germline): MGHRA, YSYEKL. CDR3 length equals 15 residues. DNA for the CDR3: TGCGCCAGCAGCCAAGTTTTAGGAGAGAACACTGAAGCTTTCTTT. It is translated as CASSQVLGENTEAFF.

V and J are TRBV6-5 and TRBJ2-1; 8 positions agree with TRBD1. V was pared by 5 bases and J by 7 bases, with 10 bases of the junction left unmatched. Looked up from germline, CDR1 is MNHEY and CDR2 is SVGAGI. The CDR3 spans 15 residues. As DNA, the CDR3 is TGTGCCAGCAGTCCCGACAGGGGAAGGCGTAATGAGCAGTTCTTC. Protein product: CASSPDRGRRNEQFF.

V is TRBV28 and J is TRBJ2-3; D is possibly TRBD1 (5 bases). The germline CDR1 and CDR2 sequences are MDHEN and SYDVKM. V was pared by 5 bases and J by 6 bases, with 15 bases between. This CDR3 has 14 amino acids. This chain's CDR3 is CASSPTVSRDTQYF. The DNA of the CDR3 is TGTGCCAGCAGTCCGACAGTTTCTCGGGATACGCAGTATTTT.

Here the CDR3 DNA reads TGCGCCAGCAGCTCACTCCGTGAGGACAATGAGCAGTTCTTC. Translation gives CASSSLREDNEQFF. The rearrangement links TRBV5-1 to TRBJ2-1; no clear D. From germline, CDR1 is SGHRS and CDR2 YFSETQ. The ends were cut back, 3 bases at V and 5 bases at J, with 12 bases in the middle. This CDR3 comprises 14 residues.

The chain has TRBV15 and TRBJ2-7; the match to TRBD2 covers 7 bases. The junction had 7 bases not matched to a gene; V was cut back by 1 base and J by 7 bases. This CDR3 spans 14 amino acids. Per the germline V gene, CDR1 is LNHNV and CDR2 is YYDKDF (reference sequence). CDR3 nucleotide sequence: TGTGCCACCAGCAGAGCTGCGGGAGTAGGGGAGCAGTACTTC. Its protein is CATSRAAGVGEQYF. Full variable domain (missing parts from reference TRBV15 and TRBJ2-7): DAMVIQNPRYQVTQFGKPVTLSCSQTLNHNVMYWYQQKSSQAPKLLFHYYDKDFNNEADTPDNFQSRRPNTSFCFLDIRSPGLGDTAMYLCATSRAAGVGEQYFGPGTRLTVT.

The V gene is TRBV28, the J gene TRBJ2-7, with a weak D call TRBD2 (6 bases). With 6 bases removed from V and 3 bases from J, the gap between germline ends came to 12 bases. This CDR3 region has 13 residues. CDR1 and CDR2 (germline): MDHEN, SYDVKM. The CDR3 loop reads CASSAGQVYEQYF. In nucleotides, the CDR3 is TGTGCCAGCAGCGCGGGGCAGGTCTACGAGCAGTACTTC.

The rearrangement joins TRBV5-5 to TRBJ2-7; 10 nucleotides align to TRBD2. The germline V gene has CDR1 SGHKS and CDR2 YYEKEE (reference sequence). Trimming at V came to 0 bases and at J to 7 bases, leaving 13 bases not matched to a gene. The CDR3 is 17 residues long. The CDR3, as DNA: TGTGCCAGCAGCTTGGATGGCGCTAGCGGGAGTCCGAGGGAGCAGTACTTC. Its translation: CASSLDGASGSPREQYF.

The rearrangement joins TRBV11-2 to TRBJ1-1, with no clear D. Trimming removed 2 bases from V and 1 base from J, with 11 bases in between. CDR1 and CDR2 from the germline V gene are SGHAT and FQNNGV. This CDR3 spans 15 amino acids. The CDR3 protein is CASSLRGRPNTEAFF. The CDR3, as DNA: TGTGCCAGCAGCTTACGTGGCAGGCCGAACACTGAAGCTTTCTTT.

V and J are TRBV11-2 and TRBJ2-3; 8 bases agree with TRBD2. The V and J ends lost 3 bases and 5 bases, in that order; junction bases with no gene match: 16. Germline V gene lookup returns CDR1 SGHAT and CDR2 FQNNGV. The CDR3 is made up of 18 amino acids. As DNA, the CDR3 is TGTGCCAGCAGCTTTTCCGCCCAGCGGGAGCCGGGGGGAGATACGCAGTATTTT. Protein sequence: CASSFSAQREPGGDTQYF.

The gene calls are TRBV7-9 and TRBJ1-6; 10 positions agree with TRBD1. Trimming at V came to 6 bases and at J to 14 bases, leaving 7 bases not matched to a gene. Germline V lookup: CDR1 SEHNR, CDR2 FQNEAQ (reference sequence). The CDR3 has 13 amino acids. In DNA, the CDR3 is TGTGCCAGCAGTGAGACAGGGGGCTCCTCCCTCCACTTT. Amino acid sequence: CASSETGGSSLHF.

CDR3 residues: CASSNGGWTEAFF. The CDR3 DNA is TGTGCCAGCAGCAACGGAGGTTGGACTGAAGCTTTCTTT. The chain is built from TRBV21-1 and TRBJ1-1. TRBV21-1 is classified as a pseudogene. The CDR3 length is 13 residues.